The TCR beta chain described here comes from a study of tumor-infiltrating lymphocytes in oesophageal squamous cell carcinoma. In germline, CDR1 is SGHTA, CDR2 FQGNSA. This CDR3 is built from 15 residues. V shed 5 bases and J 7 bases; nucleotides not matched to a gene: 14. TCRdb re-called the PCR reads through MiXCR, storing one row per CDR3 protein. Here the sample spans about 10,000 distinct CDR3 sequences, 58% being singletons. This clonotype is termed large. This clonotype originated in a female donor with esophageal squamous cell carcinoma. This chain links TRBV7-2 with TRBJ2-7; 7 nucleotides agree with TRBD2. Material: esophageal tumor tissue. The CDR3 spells CASSSGLVGYNEQYF. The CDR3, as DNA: TGTGCCAGCAGCAGCGGACTAGTTGGGTACAATGAGCAGTACTTC.